Each of the 25 T cell receptor beta chains below was sequenced from the same sample in a study of Ad26.COV2.S vaccination and SARS-CoV-2 variants. Described treatment: some 19 received Ad26.COV2.S at low or high dose, single or two shots; about 5 received placebo; per-sample allocation not given. Sampling took place 63 days after the first vaccine or placebo injection. Profiled with immunoSEQ multiplex PCR; TCRdb holds only in-frame clones, not every one. The sample yields roughly 350,000 clones, roughly 87% seen once. The sample here was peripheral blood, taken in a trial of Ad26.COV2.S vaccine versus placebo. All receptors come from a person between 18 and 60 years old who received the Ad26.COV2.S COVID-19 vaccine or a placebo.

V is TRBV18 and J is TRBJ1-2, with D tentatively TRBD1 (5 bases). The CDR3 runs to 15 residues. Between the trimmed V and J ends, which lost 2 bases and 5 bases, there was a span of 15 bases. Germline assignment: CDR1 KGHSH and CDR2 LQKENI. The CDR3 here is CASSPLGDSQYGYTF. As DNA, the CDR3 is TGTGCCAGCTCACCATTAGGAGACAGCCAATATGGCTACACCTTC.

The J gene is TRBJ2-1, the V gene TRBV5-5; the D is unclear. Per germline, CDR1 SGHKS and CDR2 YYEKEE (reference sequence). V gave up 3 bases and J gave up 7 bases, with 8 bases separating them. This CDR3 is 12 amino acids long. CDR3 DNA: TGTGCCAGCAGCTACTCCGAAAATGAGCAGTTCTTC. Translated, it gives CASSYSENEQFF.

The chain carries TRBV20-1 and TRBJ2-7, with unresolved D. In germline, CDR1 is DFQATT, CDR2 SNEGSKA (reference sequence). V lost 3 bases to trimming and J lost 2 bases, with 8 bases between them. The CDR3 covers 12 residues. This CDR3 reads CSASVQTYEQYF. The DNA for the CDR3 is TGCAGTGCTAGTGTACAGACCTACGAGCAGTACTTC.

The chain carries TRBV2 and TRBJ1-6; D is ambiguous. CDR3 length equals 16 residues. Trimming stripped 2 bases from V and 7 bases from J, with 15 bases between. Looked up from germline, CDR1 is SNHLY and CDR2 is FYNNEI. This CDR3 is CASSENPSSLNSPLHF. Written as DNA, the CDR3 is TGTGCCAGCAGTGAAAACCCGAGTAGCCTAAATTCACCCCTCCACTTT. Combining the CDR3 with reference TRBV2 and TRBJ1-6 gives the whole variable domain EPEVTQTPSHQVTQMGQEVILRCVPISNHLYFYWYRQILGQKVEFLVSFYNNEISEKSEIFDDQFSVERPDGSNFTLKIRSTKLEDSAMYFCASSENPSSLNSPLHFGNGTRLTVT.

The chain has TRBV20-1 and TRBJ1-2; 7 bases match TRBD1. Trimming at V came to 6 bases and at J to 8 bases, leaving 3 bases not matched to a gene. Germline CDR1 and CDR2: DFQATT and SNEGSKA (reference sequence). The CDR3 covers 10 residues. CDR3 in DNA: TGCAGTGCAATGACAGGGGGCTACACCTTC. Protein: CSAMTGGYTF.

This chain connects TRBV6-5 to TRBJ1-1; D gene uncertain. Deletions cut 6 bases from V and 3 bases from J, with 14 bases between. There are 14 residues in the CDR3. Germline lookup yields CDR1 MNHEY and CDR2 SVGAGI. Here the CDR3 reads CASRRAPWDTEAFF. CDR3 DNA: TGTGCCAGCAGGCGGGCTCCTTGGGACACTGAAGCTTTCTTT.

About this clone: Additional DNA sequences in this sample encode the identical CDR3. This chain joins TRBV5-1 and TRBJ2-5; the match to TRBD1 covers 8 bases. The J segment lost 5 bases and the V segment lost 0 bases, leaving 3 bases of the junction unmatched. Per germline, CDR1 SGHRS and CDR2 YFSETQ. The CDR3 covers 14 residues. This chain's CDR3 is CASSLARGQETQYF. The CDR3 DNA reads TGCGCCAGCAGCTTGGCCAGGGGGCAGGAGACCCAGTACTTC.

This clone has only one observation. V usage is TRBV30 and J usage is TRBJ2-1, with 11 positions matching TRBD2. Germline V gene lookup returns CDR1 GTSNPN and CDR2 SVGIG (reference sequence). The length of the CDR3 is 15 residues. Trimming cost V 0 bases and J 14 bases; bases outside gene matches: 12. In nucleotides, the CDR3 is TGTGCCTGGAGTGTACGAACTAGCGGGGGCCCCCGGAAGTTCTTC. Residues: CAWSVRTSGGPRKFF.

This rearrangement joins TRBV30 to TRBJ1-2; the D is unclear. V lost 3 bases to trimming and J lost 8 bases, with 13 bases between them. This CDR3 is built from 12 residues. The germline CDR1 and CDR2 sequences are GTSNPN and SVGIG (reference sequence). CDR3 nucleotide sequence: TGTGCCTGGAGCGCGAATCTCGGGGGCTACACCTTC. This sequence encodes CAWSANLGGYTF. Drawing the rest from reference TRBV30 and TRBJ1-2, the complete variable domain is SQTIHQWPATLVQPVGSPLSLECTVEGTSNPNLYWYRQAAGRGLQLLFYSVGIGQISSEVPQNLSASRPQDRQFILSSKKLLLSDSGFYLCAWSANLGGYTFGSGTRLTVV.

The sample holds one count of this clone. The chain carries TRBV6-5 and TRBJ1-2, with D maybe TRBD1 (6 bases). The germline V and J ends were trimmed by 8 bases and 8 bases, with 24 bases remaining between them. The CDR3 has 15 residues. CDR1 is MNHEY, CDR2 SVGAGI, per germline. CDR3: CASGTDLTGTGGYTF. CDR3 DNA: TGTGCCAGCGGCACAGACTTAACAGGGACCGGAGGCTACACCTTC.

The V gene is TRBV19, the J gene TRBJ1-2, with D perhaps matching TRBD1 (5 bases). V lost 5 bases and J 4 bases, leaving 23 bases between the germline ends. From germline, CDR1 is LNHDA and CDR2 SQIVND (reference sequence). The CDR3 is 17 amino acids. The CDR3 region is CASSPLVGPGEGYGYTF. Here the CDR3 DNA reads TGTGCCAGTAGTCCCCTGGTAGGCCCGGGGGAGGGCTATGGCTACACCTTC.

DNA for the CDR3: TGTGCCAGCAAAGCAGCGTACCAAGAGACCCAGTACTTC. It yields the protein CASKAAYQETQYF. This chain links TRBV6-5 with TRBJ2-5; D is uncertain. CDR1 is MNHEY and CDR2 is SVGAGI in the germline V gene. The CDR3 extends over 13 amino acids. Trimming took off 7 bases at V and 0 bases at J, with 9 bases between the two ends.

The chain couples TRBV19 to TRBJ2-3; tentatively, D is TRBD1 or TRBD2 (5 bases each). This CDR3 has 15 residues. Per the germline V gene, CDR1 is LNHDA and CDR2 is SQIVND (reference sequence). V lost 5 bases to trimming and J lost 4 bases, with 16 bases between them. The CDR3 sequence: CASSPGALSADTQYF. CDR3 nucleotides: TGTGCCAGTAGTCCCGGGGCGCTGAGTGCAGATACGCAGTATTTT. Variable domain in full (rest from reference TRBV19 and TRBJ2-3): DGGITQSPKYLFRKEGQNVTLSCEQNLNHDAMYWYRQDPGQGLRLIYYSQIVNDFQKGDIAEGYSVSREKKESFPLTVTSAQKNPTAFYLCASSPGALSADTQYFGPGTRLTVL.

The rearrangement links TRBV6-5 to TRBJ2-7; 11 bases map to TRBD2. The CDR3 length is 15 residues. Germline CDR1 and CDR2: MNHEY and SVGAGI. With V trimmed by 2 bases and J by 3 bases, 3 bases remained unmatched. The CDR3 DNA is TGTGCCAGCAGTTACGAGGGACTAGCGGACTACGAGCAGTACTTC. Its protein is CASSYEGLADYEQYF.

CDR3 coding DNA: TGTGCCAGCAGCCAGGATAGACAGGATCGAACTGAAGCTTTCTTT. This codes for CASSQDRQDRTEAFF. V is TRBV4-2 and J is TRBJ1-1; perhaps TRBD1 as D (6 bases). The V and J ends lost 3 bases and 5 bases respectively, with 16 bases between them. Germline V gene lookup returns CDR1 LGHNA and CDR2 YNFKEQ. The CDR3 is made up of 15 amino acids.

The CDR3 here is CAISEGEGANDEQYF. The CDR3 region has the DNA TGTGCCATCAGTGAAGGGGAGGGGGCTAACGACGAGCAGTACTTC. This chain joins TRBV10-3 and TRBJ2-7; either TRBD1 or TRBD2 may fit D (7 bases each). Looked up from germline, CDR1 is ENHRY and CDR2 is SYGVKD. The CDR3 loop spans 15 amino acids. Between the trimmed V and J ends, which lost 3 bases and 5 bases, there was a span of 17 bases.

This clone was observed once. This rearrangement joins TRBV11-2 to TRBJ2-3, with 8 bases fitting TRBD2. This CDR3 has 14 residues. Germline trimming cut 1 base from V and 4 bases from J; bases unmatched to any gene: 1. CDR1 is SGHAT and CDR2 is FQNNGV in the germline V gene. The CDR3 sequence is CASSLAGGPDTQYF. The CDR3 DNA reads TGTGCCAGCAGCTTAGCGGGGGGGCCAGATACGCAGTATTTT.

The V and J genes are TRBV6-5 and TRBJ1-6; possible D gene TRBD1, 5 bases. The germline gives CDR1 MNHEY, CDR2 SVGAGI. V lost 6 bases to trimming and J lost 7 bases, with 16 bases between them. This CDR3 is built from 15 residues. The chain's CDR3 is CASRHPVEGNSPLHF. The CDR3 DNA follows: TGTGCCAGCAGACACCCTGTGGAGGGGAATTCACCCCTCCACTTT.

The rearrangement joins TRBV14 to TRBJ2-2, with D hard to call. Between the trimmed V and J ends, which lost 4 bases and 7 bases, there was a span of 10 bases. The CDR3 runs to 13 residues. From germline, CDR1 is SGHDN and CDR2 FVKESK. CDR3 sequence: CASSPTWLGELFF. Written as DNA, the CDR3 is TGTGCCAGCAGCCCCACTTGGCTCGGGGAGCTGTTTTTT.

Notes on this clone: Mismatch with germline at one junction end may stem from a read error. This chain uses TRBV7-2 with TRBJ1-1, with 7 bases identical to TRBD1. Germline values: CDR1 SGHTA, CDR2 FQGNSA. CDR3 length: 16 residues. CDR3 DNA sequence: TGTGCCAGCAACTTAGGGGGCGCGGGATTCAACACTGAAGCTTTCTTT. Translating it yields CASNLGGAGFNTEAFF.

The chain combines TRBV5-1 with TRBJ1-1; D uncertain. This CDR3 region has 12 residues. Trimming left V 6 bases short and J 1 base short, with 7 bases between. The germline V gene encodes CDR1 SGHRS and CDR2 YFSETQ. CDR3 residues: CASTDTNTEAFF. The CDR3 nucleotides read TGCGCCAGCACCGACACGAACACTGAAGCTTTCTTT.

The chain joins TRBV29-1 to TRBJ2-1; a possible D gene is TRBD1 (5 bases). V was pared by 5 bases and J by 3 bases, with 11 bases between. The CDR3 consists of 13 residues. Germline CDR1 is SQVTM and CDR2 is ANQGSEA. The CDR3 loop is CSVSGLYYNEQFF. DNA for the CDR3: TGCAGCGTTTCAGGGCTCTACTACAATGAGCAGTTCTTC.

The CDR3: CAWSVRRGNQPQHF. DNA of the CDR3: TGTGCCTGGAGTGTACGGCGGGGTAATCAGCCCCAGCATTTT. V and J are TRBV30 and TRBJ1-5; D gene uncertain. Germline CDR1 is GTSNPN and CDR2 is SVGIG (reference sequence). The germline V and J ends were trimmed by 0 bases and 4 bases, with 10 bases remaining between them. CDR3 length: 14 amino acids.

This sequence joins TRBV30 and TRBJ2-3, with TRBD2 matching 13 bases. The CDR3 length is 17 residues. CDR1 is GTSNPN, CDR2 SVGIG, per germline (reference sequence). J lost 2 bases, V lost 0 bases, and 5 bases had no gene match. Here the CDR3 DNA reads TGTGCCTGGAGTGTAGGGGGACTAGCGGGGCCCACAGATACGCAGTATTTT. The encoded protein is CAWSVGGLAGPTDTQYF.

The rearrangement links TRBV14 to TRBJ2-7; 9 bases match TRBD1. V lost 1 base and J lost 1; bases outside the gene matches: 8. CDR3 length: 17 amino acids. Germline V gene lookup returns CDR1 SGHDN and CDR2 FVKESK. This CDR3 reads CASSQGDRDRASYEQYF. In DNA form, the CDR3 reads TGTGCCAGCAGCCAAGGAGACCGGGACAGGGCGTCCTACGAGCAGTACTTC.